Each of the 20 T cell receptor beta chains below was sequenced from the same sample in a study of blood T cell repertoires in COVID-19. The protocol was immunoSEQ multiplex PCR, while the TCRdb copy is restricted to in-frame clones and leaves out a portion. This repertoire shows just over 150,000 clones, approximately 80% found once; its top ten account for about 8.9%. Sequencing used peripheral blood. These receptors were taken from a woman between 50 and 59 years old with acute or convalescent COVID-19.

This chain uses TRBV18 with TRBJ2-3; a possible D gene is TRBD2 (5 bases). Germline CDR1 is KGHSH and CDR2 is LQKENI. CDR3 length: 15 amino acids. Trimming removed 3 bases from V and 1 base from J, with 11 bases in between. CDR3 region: CASSPEMEGTDTQYF. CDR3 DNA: TGTGCCAGCTCACCTGAAATGGAGGGCACAGATACGCAGTATTTT.

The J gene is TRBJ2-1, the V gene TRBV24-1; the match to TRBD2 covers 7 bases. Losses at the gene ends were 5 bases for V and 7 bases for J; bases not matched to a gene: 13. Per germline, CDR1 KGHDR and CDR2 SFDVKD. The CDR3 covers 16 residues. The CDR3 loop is CATSGPPTPGGNEQFF. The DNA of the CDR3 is TGTGCCACCAGTGGACCGCCGACACCCGGGGGGAATGAGCAGTTCTTC.

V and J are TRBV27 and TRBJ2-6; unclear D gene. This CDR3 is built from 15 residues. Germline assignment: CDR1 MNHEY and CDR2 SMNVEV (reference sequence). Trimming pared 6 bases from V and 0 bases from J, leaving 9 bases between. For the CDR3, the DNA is TGTGCCAGCAGGGGCAGCCTCTCTGGGGCCAACGTCCTGACTTTC. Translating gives CASRGSLSGANVLTF.

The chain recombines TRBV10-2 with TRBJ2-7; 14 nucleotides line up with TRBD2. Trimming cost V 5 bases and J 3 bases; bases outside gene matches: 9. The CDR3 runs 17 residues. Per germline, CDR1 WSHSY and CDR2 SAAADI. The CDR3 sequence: CASSLTSGRASRYEQYF. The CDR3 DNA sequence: TGCGCCAGCAGTTTGACTAGCGGGAGGGCCTCCCGCTACGAGCAGTACTTC.

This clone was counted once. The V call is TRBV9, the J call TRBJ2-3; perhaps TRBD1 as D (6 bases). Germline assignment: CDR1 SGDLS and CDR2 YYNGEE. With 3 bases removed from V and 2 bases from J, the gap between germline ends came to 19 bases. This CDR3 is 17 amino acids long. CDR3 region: CASSAKDSPLITDTQYF. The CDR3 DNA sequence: TGTGCCAGCAGCGCGAAGGACAGTCCCTTGATCACAGATACGCAGTATTTT.

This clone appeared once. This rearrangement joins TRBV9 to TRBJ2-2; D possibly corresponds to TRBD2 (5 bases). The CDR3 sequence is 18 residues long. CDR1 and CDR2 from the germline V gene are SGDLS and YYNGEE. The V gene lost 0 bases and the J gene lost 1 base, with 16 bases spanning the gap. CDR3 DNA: TGTGCCAGCAGCGTAGCTACCCGGGGAGCCTTGAACACCGGGGAGCTGTTTTTT. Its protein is CASSVATRGALNTGELFF. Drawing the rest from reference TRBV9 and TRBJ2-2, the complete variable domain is DSGVTQTPKHLITATGQRVTLRCSPRSGDLSVYWYQQSLDQGLQFLIQYYNGEERAKGNILERFSAQQFPDLHSELNLSSLELGDSALYFCASSVATRGALNTGELFFGEGSRLTVL.

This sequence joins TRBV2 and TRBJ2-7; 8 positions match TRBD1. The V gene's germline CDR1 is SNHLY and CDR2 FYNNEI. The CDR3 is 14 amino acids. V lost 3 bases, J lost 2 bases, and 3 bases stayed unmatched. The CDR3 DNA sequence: TGTGCCAGCAGTGATAGGACAGGGACCTACGAGCAGTACTTC. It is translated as CASSDRTGTYEQYF.

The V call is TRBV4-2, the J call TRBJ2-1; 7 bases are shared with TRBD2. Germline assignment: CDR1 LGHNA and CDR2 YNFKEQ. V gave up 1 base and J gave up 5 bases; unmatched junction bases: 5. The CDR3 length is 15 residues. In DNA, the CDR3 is TGTGCCAGCAGCCAAGCCTGGGGGGGTGACAATGAGCAGTTCTTC. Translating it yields CASSQAWGGDNEQFF.

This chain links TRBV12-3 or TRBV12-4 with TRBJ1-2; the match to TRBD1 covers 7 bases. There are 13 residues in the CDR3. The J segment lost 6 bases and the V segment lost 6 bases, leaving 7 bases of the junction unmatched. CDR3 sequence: CASSFGQVHGYTF. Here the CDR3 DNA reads TGTGCCAGCAGCTTCGGACAGGTCCATGGCTACACCTTC.

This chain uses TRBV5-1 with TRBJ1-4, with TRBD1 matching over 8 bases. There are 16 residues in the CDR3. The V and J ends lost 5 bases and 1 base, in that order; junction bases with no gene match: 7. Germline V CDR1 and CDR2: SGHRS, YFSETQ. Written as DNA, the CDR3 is TGCGCCAGCAGTTTAGGACAGGGAATAACTAATGAAAAACTGTTTTTT. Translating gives CASSLGQGITNEKLFF.

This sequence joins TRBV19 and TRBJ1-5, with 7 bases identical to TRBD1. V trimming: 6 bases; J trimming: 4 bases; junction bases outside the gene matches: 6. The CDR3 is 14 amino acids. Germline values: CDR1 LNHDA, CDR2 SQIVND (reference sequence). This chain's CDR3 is CASSRDSRNQPQHF. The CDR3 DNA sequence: TGTGCCAGTAGCCGGGACAGCAGGAATCAGCCCCAGCATTTT.

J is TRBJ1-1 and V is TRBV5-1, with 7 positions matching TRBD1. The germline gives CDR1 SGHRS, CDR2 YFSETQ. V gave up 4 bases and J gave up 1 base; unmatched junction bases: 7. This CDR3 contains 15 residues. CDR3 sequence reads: CASSNHRGSNTEAFF. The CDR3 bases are TGCGCCAGCAGCAACCACAGGGGCTCGAACACTGAAGCTTTCTTT.

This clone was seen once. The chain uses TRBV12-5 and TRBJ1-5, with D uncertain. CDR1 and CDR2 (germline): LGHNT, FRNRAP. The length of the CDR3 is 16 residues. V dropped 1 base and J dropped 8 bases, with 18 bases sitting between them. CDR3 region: CASGLEASSAGKPQHF. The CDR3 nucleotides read TGTGCTAGTGGTTTGGAGGCCAGCTCCGCAGGAAAGCCCCAGCATTTT.

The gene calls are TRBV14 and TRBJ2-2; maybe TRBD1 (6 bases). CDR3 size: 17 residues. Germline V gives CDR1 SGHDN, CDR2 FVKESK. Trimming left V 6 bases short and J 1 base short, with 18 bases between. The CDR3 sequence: CASSPSRGDWNTGELFF. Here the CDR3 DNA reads TGTGCCAGCAGTCCGAGCAGGGGAGATTGGAACACCGGGGAGCTGTTTTTT. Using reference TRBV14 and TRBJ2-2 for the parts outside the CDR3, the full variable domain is EAGVTQFPSHSVIEKGQTVTLRCDPISGHDNLYWYRRVMGKEIKFLLHFVKESKQDESGMPNNRFLAERTGGTYSTLKVQPAELEDSGVYFCASSPSRGDWNTGELFFGEGSRLTVL.

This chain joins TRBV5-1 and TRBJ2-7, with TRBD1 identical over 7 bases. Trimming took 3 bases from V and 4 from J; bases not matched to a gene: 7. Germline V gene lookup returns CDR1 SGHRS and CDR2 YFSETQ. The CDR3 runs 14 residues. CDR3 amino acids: CASSSDRVTYEQYF. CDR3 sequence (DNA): TGCGCCAGCAGCTCCGACAGGGTTACGTACGAGCAGTACTTC.

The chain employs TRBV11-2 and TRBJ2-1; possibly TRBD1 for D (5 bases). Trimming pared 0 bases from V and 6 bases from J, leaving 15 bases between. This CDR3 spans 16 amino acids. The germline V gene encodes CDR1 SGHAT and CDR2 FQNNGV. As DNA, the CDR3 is TGTGCCAGCAGCTTAGAGGGCAGGGTGGGTGTCAATGAGCAGTTCTTC. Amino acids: CASSLEGRVGVNEQFF.

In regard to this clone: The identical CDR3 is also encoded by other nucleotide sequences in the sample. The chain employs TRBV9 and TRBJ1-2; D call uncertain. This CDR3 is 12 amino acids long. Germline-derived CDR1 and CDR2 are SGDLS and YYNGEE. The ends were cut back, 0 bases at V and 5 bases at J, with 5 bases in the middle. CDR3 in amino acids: CASSVGGYGYTF. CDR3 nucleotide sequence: TGTGCCAGCAGCGTAGGAGGGTATGGCTACACCTTC.

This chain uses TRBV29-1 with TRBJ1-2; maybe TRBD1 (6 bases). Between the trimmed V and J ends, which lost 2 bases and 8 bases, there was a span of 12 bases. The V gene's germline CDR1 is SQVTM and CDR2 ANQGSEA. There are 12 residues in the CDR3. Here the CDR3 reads CSVERTVGGYTF. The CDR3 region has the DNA TGCAGCGTTGAAAGGACAGTTGGGGGCTACACCTTC.

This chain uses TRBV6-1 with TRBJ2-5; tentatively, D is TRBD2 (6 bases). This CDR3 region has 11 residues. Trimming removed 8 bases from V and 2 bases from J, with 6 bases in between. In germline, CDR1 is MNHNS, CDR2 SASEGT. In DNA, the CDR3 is TGTGCCAGCGCGGGGCAAGAGACCCAGTACTTC. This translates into CASAGQETQYF.

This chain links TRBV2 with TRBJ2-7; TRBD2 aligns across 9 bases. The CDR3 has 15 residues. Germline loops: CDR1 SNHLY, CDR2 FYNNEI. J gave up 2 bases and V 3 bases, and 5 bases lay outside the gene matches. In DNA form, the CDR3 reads TGTGCCAGCAGTGAGGCCAGCGGGAGGCCCTACGAGCAGTACTTC. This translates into CASSEASGRPYEQYF.